This T cell receptor (beta chain) was captured in a study of blood T cells in healthy people across ages. Study-level points and caveats: A roughly linear fall in TCR beta diversity per million T cells was seen with increasing age. Changes in expanded clonotypes were possibly confounded, as the CMV status of donors was unknown. More naive CD4+ cells and higher diversity were found in long-lived than in aged donors. Because sorting was not performed, PBMCs prevented conclusive naive versus antigen-experienced comparison.

Per germline, CDR1 SQVTM and CDR2 ANQGSEA. The CDR3 runs 14 residues. Trimming cost V 4 bases and J 2 bases, with 13 bases left between them. With regard to this clonotype: Its antigen remains unknown.

Primers used in a second PCR of about 7 to 12 cycles were a sample-barcoded 5' primer and a J-beta primer mix. TCRdb independently ran MiXCR on the 5' RACE reads; one entry per CDR3 protein. The sample carries fewer than 2,000,000 distinct CDR3 sequences, around 35% recorded once. The sample comprised blood. This chain links TRBV29-1 with TRBJ2-3; the D call may be TRBD1 or TRBD2 (5 bases each). The sequence was collected from a woman aged 25 to 39 in good health. CDR3 DNA: TGCAGCGTTGTCGGGGACCTCAACACAGATACGCAGTATTTT. It translates to CSVVGDLNTDTQYF.